This TCR beta chain comes out of a study of blood T cell repertoires in COVID-19. Clones were sequenced by immunoSEQ multiplex PCR, and TCRdb holds only the in-frame ones, with some missing. The sample contains about 54,000 clones, roughly nine tenths of which appear only once. CDR1 LGHNA and CDR2 YSLEER come from the germline V gene. V was clipped by 3 bases and J by 3 bases; unmatched bases: 7. The CDR3 covers 15 residues. This receptor was identified in a middle-aged woman with active COVID-19. Source material: peripheral blood. The chain couples TRBV4-3 to TRBJ2-7, with 8 nucleotides matching TRBD1. CDR3 sequence reads: CASSQETGALYEQYF. The CDR3 bases are TGCGCCAGCAGCCAGGAGACAGGGGCTCTCTACGAGCAGTACTTC.